A selection of T cell receptor beta chains follows, all from one sample in a study of blood T cell repertoires in COVID-19. Clones were read by immunoSEQ multiplex PCR, and TCRdb kept only the in-frame ones, dropping some. Here the sample spans roughly 250,000 clones, more than 60% being singletons. Sequenced material: peripheral blood. Source of these receptors: a woman aged 40 to 50 with active or convalescent COVID-19. CDR3s include the opening cysteine and the closing phenylalanine or tryptophan. Each record gives: J gene, CDR3 length, clone size, D gene, V gene, CDR3 protein, CDR3 DNA. A D gene is named only where the DNA matches it firmly. The size of a clone is reported for some rows only, either as once, few or many, or as a class for expanded clones.

j_call: TRBJ1-2; cdr3_length: 16; clone_size: NA; d_call: NA; v_call: TRBV19; cdr3_aa: CASSVQGWGGYYGYTF; cdr3_nt: TGTGCCAGTAGCGTACAGGGATGGGGCGGTTACTATGGCTACACCTTC
j_call: TRBJ1-2; cdr3_length: 12; clone_size: NA; d_call: NA; v_call: TRBV28; cdr3_aa: CASLPPGKGYTF; cdr3_nt: TGTGCCAGCCTTCCCCCAGGGAAAGGCTACACCTTC
j_call: TRBJ2-3; cdr3_length: 15; clone_size: NA; d_call: NA; v_call: TRBV11-2; cdr3_aa: CASSFRGDPTDTQYF; cdr3_nt: TGTGCCAGCAGCTTTCGCGGGGATCCCACAGATACGCAGTATTTT
j_call: TRBJ2-3; cdr3_length: 15; clone_size: once; d_call: NA; v_call: TRBV3-1/TRBV3-2; cdr3_aa: CASSQAPTSWATQYF; cdr3_nt: TGTGCCAGCAGCCAAGCCCCGACTAGTTGGGCTACGCAGTATTTT
j_call: TRBJ1-2; cdr3_length: 12; clone_size: once; d_call: NA; v_call: TRBV12-3/TRBV12-4; cdr3_aa: CASITAGDGYTF; cdr3_nt: TGTGCCAGCATAACAGCGGGGGATGGCTACACCTTC
j_call: TRBJ2-2; cdr3_length: 14; clone_size: NA; d_call: TRBD1; v_call: TRBV9; cdr3_aa: CASSDYRGAGELFF; cdr3_nt: TGTGCCAGCAGCGATTACAGGGGAGCCGGGGAGCTGTTTTTT
j_call: TRBJ1-1; cdr3_length: 13; clone_size: many; d_call: TRBD1; v_call: TRBV6-4; cdr3_aa: CASSRTGNTEAFF; cdr3_nt: TGTGCCAGCAGTCGGACAGGGAACACTGAAGCTTTCTTT
j_call: TRBJ2-1; cdr3_length: 15; clone_size: NA; d_call: TRBD2; v_call: TRBV9; cdr3_aa: CASSEGLEDYNEQFF; cdr3_nt: TGTGCCAGCAGCGAGGGACTAGAAGACTACAATGAGCAGTTCTTC
j_call: TRBJ2-5; cdr3_length: 13; clone_size: NA; d_call: NA; v_call: TRBV7-3; cdr3_aa: CASSFQFQETQYF; cdr3_nt: TGTGCCAGCAGCTTCCAATTCCAAGAGACCCAGTACTTC
j_call: TRBJ1-6; cdr3_length: 14; clone_size: NA; d_call: NA; v_call: TRBV6-5; cdr3_aa: CASSYGQKYSPLHF; cdr3_nt: TGTGCCAGCAGTTACGGTCAGAAGTATTCACCCCTCCACTTT
j_call: TRBJ2-3; cdr3_length: 14; clone_size: NA; d_call: NA; v_call: TRBV10-3; cdr3_aa: CAISVGQGPDTQYF; cdr3_nt: TGTGCCATCAGTGTAGGTCAGGGTCCAGATACGCAGTATTTT
j_call: TRBJ2-1; cdr3_length: 11; clone_size: NA; d_call: NA; v_call: TRBV30; cdr3_aa: CAWSEYNEQFF; cdr3_nt: TGTGCCTGGAGCGAGTACAATGAGCAGTTCTTC
j_call: TRBJ1-4; cdr3_length: 15; clone_size: NA; d_call: NA; v_call: TRBV28; cdr3_aa: CASRETGTPNEKLFF; cdr3_nt: TGTGCCAGCAGGGAGACCGGGACTCCAAATGAAAAACTGTTTTTT
j_call: TRBJ2-2; cdr3_length: 15; clone_size: NA; d_call: TRBD1; v_call: TRBV15; cdr3_aa: CATSPGTAGTGELFF; cdr3_nt: TGTGCCACCAGCCCCGGGACAGCAGGGACCGGGGAGCTGTTTTTT
j_call: TRBJ2-1; cdr3_length: 15; clone_size: NA; d_call: NA; v_call: TRBV11-3; cdr3_aa: CASSLGPSSYNEQFF; cdr3_nt: TGTGCCAGCAGCTTAGGACCTAGCTCCTACAATGAGCAGTTCTTC
j_call: TRBJ2-3; cdr3_length: 13; clone_size: once; d_call: NA; v_call: TRBV29-1; cdr3_aa: CSVARASTDTQYF; cdr3_nt: TGCAGCGTTGCCAGGGCCAGCACAGATACGCAGTATTTT
j_call: TRBJ2-3; cdr3_length: 15; clone_size: NA; d_call: TRBD2; v_call: TRBV5-6; cdr3_aa: CASSLVGLATDTQYF; cdr3_nt: TGTGCCAGCAGCTTGGTAGGACTAGCGACAGATACGCAGTATTTT
j_call: TRBJ1-6; cdr3_length: 15; clone_size: NA; d_call: NA; v_call: TRBV11-2; cdr3_aa: CASSLDLQLHSPLHF; cdr3_nt: TGTGCCAGCAGCTTAGATCTACAGCTACATTCACCCCTCCACTTT
j_call: TRBJ2-1; cdr3_length: 13; clone_size: NA; d_call: TRBD1; v_call: TRBV5-1; cdr3_aa: CASSSPTGNEQFF; cdr3_nt: TGCGCCAGCAGCTCGCCGACAGGGAATGAGCAGTTCTTC
j_call: TRBJ1-3; cdr3_length: 17; clone_size: NA; d_call: TRBD1; v_call: TRBV6-1; cdr3_aa: CASSEAGQIFFGNTIYF; cdr3_nt: TGTGCCAGCAGTGAAGCGGGACAGATTTTTTTTGGAAACACCATATATTTT
j_call: TRBJ2-1; cdr3_length: 16; clone_size: NA; d_call: TRBD2; v_call: TRBV11-3; cdr3_aa: CASSPGGPGSYNEQFF; cdr3_nt: TGTGCCAGCAGCCCGGGAGGGCCTGGCTCCTACAATGAGCAGTTCTTC
j_call: TRBJ2-1; cdr3_length: 16; clone_size: NA; d_call: TRBD2; v_call: TRBV29-1; cdr3_aa: CSVSNGGSGGAREQFF; cdr3_nt: TGCAGCGTTAGCAATGGAGGTAGCGGGGGGGCTAGGGAGCAGTTCTTC
j_call: TRBJ1-5; cdr3_length: 12; clone_size: NA; d_call: NA; v_call: TRBV19; cdr3_aa: CASSLLAQPQHF; cdr3_nt: TGTGCCAGTAGCCTGTTGGCTCAGCCCCAGCATTTT
j_call: TRBJ1-1; cdr3_length: 12; clone_size: NA; d_call: TRBD1; v_call: TRBV19; cdr3_aa: CASADRVTEAFF; cdr3_nt: TGTGCCAGTGCCGACAGGGTCACTGAAGCTTTCTTT
j_call: TRBJ2-4; cdr3_length: 17; clone_size: many; d_call: NA; v_call: TRBV4-1; cdr3_aa: CASSQVGGGLAKNIQYF; cdr3_nt: TGCGCCAGCAGCCAAGTGGGGGGGGGCCTAGCCAAAAACATTCAGTACTTC
j_call: TRBJ1-3; cdr3_length: 14; clone_size: NA; d_call: NA; v_call: TRBV9; cdr3_aa: CASSVQGNRNTIYF; cdr3_nt: TGTGCCAGCAGCGTACAGGGTAATAGAAACACCATATATTTT
j_call: TRBJ2-2; cdr3_length: 15; clone_size: NA; d_call: TRBD2; v_call: TRBV6-5; cdr3_aa: CASSRSGGAAGELFF; cdr3_nt: TGTGCCAGCAGTCGAAGCGGGGGGGCCGCCGGGGAGCTGTTTTTT
j_call: TRBJ2-3; cdr3_length: 13; clone_size: NA; d_call: NA; v_call: TRBV10-1; cdr3_aa: CASSESTGDTQYF; cdr3_nt: TGCGCCAGCAGTGAGTCAACAGGAGATACGCAGTATTTT
j_call: TRBJ1-6; cdr3_length: 14; clone_size: NA; d_call: TRBD1; v_call: TRBV30; cdr3_aa: CAWSEGQGDSPLHF; cdr3_nt: TGTGCCTGGAGTGAGGGACAGGGGGATTCACCCCTCCACTTT
j_call: TRBJ2-5; cdr3_length: 12; clone_size: NA; d_call: TRBD2; v_call: TRBV5-1; cdr3_aa: CASRGEGETQYF; cdr3_nt: TGCGCCAGCCGGGGGGAAGGAGAGACCCAGTACTTC
j_call: TRBJ2-3; cdr3_length: 14; clone_size: NA; d_call: NA; v_call: TRBV19; cdr3_aa: CASSWAWGPDTQYF; cdr3_nt: TGTGCCAGTAGTTGGGCTTGGGGGCCAGATACGCAGTATTTT
j_call: TRBJ1-1; cdr3_length: 14; clone_size: NA; d_call: NA; v_call: TRBV3-1/TRBV3-2; cdr3_aa: CASSQEPAGTEAFF; cdr3_nt: TGTGCCAGCAGCCAAGAACCGGCGGGCACTGAAGCTTTCTTT
j_call: TRBJ2-2; cdr3_length: 16; clone_size: NA; d_call: NA; v_call: TRBV9; cdr3_aa: CASSVGSWGLGGELFF; cdr3_nt: TGTGCCAGCAGCGTAGGATCATGGGGGCTGGGCGGGGAGCTGTTTTTT
j_call: TRBJ2-1; cdr3_length: 13; clone_size: NA; d_call: NA; v_call: TRBV6-5; cdr3_aa: CASGAGGYNEQFF; cdr3_nt: TGTGCCAGCGGCGCAGGGGGGTATAATGAGCAGTTCTTC
j_call: TRBJ2-5; cdr3_length: 17; clone_size: NA; d_call: NA; v_call: TRBV4-1; cdr3_aa: CASSQVDMGFPRETQYF; cdr3_nt: TGCGCCAGCAGCCAAGTTGATATGGGCTTCCCTCGGGAGACCCAGTACTTC
j_call: TRBJ2-3; cdr3_length: 16; clone_size: NA; d_call: NA; v_call: TRBV15; cdr3_aa: CATSRGRLASTDTQYF; cdr3_nt: TGTGCCACCAGCAGAGGGAGACTGGCTAGCACAGATACGCAGTATTTT